The next 21 T cell receptor beta chains were all read from a single sample in a study of blood T cell repertoires in COVID-19. Generated by immunoSEQ multiplex PCR, the TCRdb table keeps only in-frame clones and is missing some. The top ten hold 4.9% of the sample, which has more than 200,000 clones, approximately 82% seen once. Material: peripheral blood. These receptors were taken from a woman of 80 years or more with active or convalescent COVID-19.

This clone was seen once. The CDR3 region is CASSPDRGSETQYF. Written as DNA, the CDR3 is TGCGCCAGCAGCCCGGACAGGGGGTCTGAGACCCAGTACTTC. This chain links TRBV5-1 with TRBJ2-5, with 10 bases aligning to TRBD1. CDR3 size: 14 residues. Germline V lookup: CDR1 SGHRS, CDR2 YFSETQ. Germline trimming cut 4 bases from V and 5 bases from J; bases unmatched to any gene: 5. Using reference TRBV5-1 and TRBJ2-5 for the parts outside the CDR3, the full variable domain is KAGVTQTPRYLIKTRGQQVTLSCSPISGHRSVSWYQQTPGQGLQFLFEYFSETQRNKGNFPGRFSGRQFSNSRSEMNVSTLELGDSALYLCASSPDRGSETQYFGPGTRLLVL.

This sequence joins TRBV12-5 and TRBJ1-5; tentative D call: TRBD1 (6 bases). Germline loops: CDR1 LGHNT, CDR2 FRNRAP. The CDR3 runs 14 residues. V was clipped by 3 bases and J by 7 bases, with 13 bases between them. The DNA for the CDR3 is TGTGCTAGTGGTTTACAGGGAGGGGAGCAGCCCCAGCATTTT. It encodes CASGLQGGEQPQHF.

Comments on this clone: At the DNA level, this CDR3 is encoded by other sequences in the same sample as well. The chain is built from TRBV27 and TRBJ2-3; a possible D gene is TRBD1 (5 bases). The germline CDR1 and CDR2 sequences are MNHEY and SMNVEV (reference sequence). Trimming took 3 bases from V and 4 from J, leaving 8 bases between them. This CDR3 region has 13 residues. Written as DNA, the CDR3 is TGTGCCAGCAGTTTCACAGGATCAGATACGCAGTATTTT. Translating it yields CASSFTGSDTQYF.

V usage is TRBV12-3 or TRBV12-4 and J usage is TRBJ1-1; D remains unclear. V lost 6 bases and J 7 bases, leaving 15 bases between the germline ends. The CDR3 runs 13 residues. The DNA for the CDR3 is TGTGCCAGCAGACCCTGGGGAGGGAGTGAAGCTTTCTTT. Protein sequence: CASRPWGGSEAFF.

This chain joins TRBV29-1 and TRBJ2-1, with 10 bases that match TRBD2. V shed 8 bases, J shed 4 bases, and the junction held 8 bases outside the gene matches. The germline V gene has CDR1 SQVTM and CDR2 ANQGSEA. The CDR3 loop spans 14 amino acids. CDR3 bases: TGCAGCTCTTTAGCGGGAGGACCTTACAATGAGCAGTTCTTC. Translated, it gives CSSLAGGPYNEQFF.

The chain couples TRBV28 to TRBJ1-5, with TRBD1 matching 11 bases. This CDR3 region has 15 residues. Germline-derived CDR1 and CDR2 are MDHEN and SYDVKM. The V segment lost 5 bases and the J segment 7 bases; nucleotides outside the gene matches: 7. CDR3 DNA sequence: TGTGCCAGCAGTAGGGGGACAGGGGGTGTCCAGCCCCAGCATTTT. Translating gives CASSRGTGGVQPQHF.

This chain links TRBV7-9 with TRBJ2-7, with D perhaps given as TRBD1 or TRBD2 (5 bases each). Germline-derived CDR1 and CDR2 are SEHNR and FQNEAQ (reference sequence). V lost 5 bases and J 9 bases, leaving 14 bases between the germline ends. This CDR3 spans 12 amino acids. DNA of the CDR3: TGTGCCAGCAGCAGGGACCAGGGTCGGCAGTACTTC. Amino acids: CASSRDQGRQYF.

CDR3 in amino acids: CASSRDRAGNTIYF. The CDR3 DNA reads as TGTGCCAGCAGTCGGGACAGGGCTGGAAACACCATATATTTT. The chain employs TRBV28 and TRBJ1-3; 9 bases are shared with TRBD1. Germline loops: CDR1 MDHEN, CDR2 SYDVKM. Trimming at V came to 5 bases and at J to 2 bases, leaving 1 base not matched to a gene. The CDR3 loop spans 14 amino acids.

J is TRBJ1-1 and V is TRBV3-1 (or the pseudogene TRBV3-2); 11 bases agree with TRBD1. Germline V gene sequence: CDR1 LGHDT, CDR2 YNNKEL (reference sequence). Unmatched junction bases numbered 7, after V lost 4 bases and J lost 3 bases. This CDR3 has 16 amino acids. The CDR3: CASSLYRDRGDTEAFF. The DNA of the CDR3 is TGTGCCAGCAGCCTGTACCGGGACAGGGGGGACACTGAAGCTTTCTTT.

V is TRBV5-1 and J is TRBJ1-1, with D unclear. The germline V and J ends were trimmed by 7 bases and 1 base, with 14 bases remaining between them. The germline CDR1 and CDR2 sequences are SGHRS and YFSETQ. The CDR3 runs 14 residues. CDR3 sequence reads: CASAPPLGNTEAFF. CDR3 sequence (DNA): TGCGCCAGCGCCCCCCCCCTAGGGAACACTGAAGCTTTCTTT.

This chain connects TRBV2 to TRBJ2-1, with 8 bases that match TRBD2. The germline V gene encodes CDR1 SNHLY and CDR2 FYNNEI. The CDR3 has 13 amino acids. Trimming took 9 bases from V and 4 from J; bases not matched to a gene: 5. DNA for the CDR3: TGTGCCAGTCTTTTAGCGGGGTACAATGAGCAGTTCTTC. It is translated as CASLLAGYNEQFF.

This clone showed up just a few times. The chain combines TRBV30 with TRBJ1-2; D may be TRBD1 (5 bases). Germline V gene data show CDR1 as GTSNPN and CDR2 as SVGIG (reference sequence). CDR3 size: 16 residues. V shed 3 bases and J shed 5 bases, with 22 bases lying between them. The CDR3 sequence is CAWSDTSTGGVYGYTF. CDR3 in DNA: TGTGCCTGGAGCGATACCAGCACGGGAGGGGTATATGGCTACACCTTC.

J is TRBJ1-6 and V is TRBV2; 7 bases fit TRBD1. The CDR3 loop spans 13 amino acids. The V segment lost 8 bases and the J segment 6 bases; nucleotides outside the gene matches: 4. The germline gives CDR1 SNHLY, CDR2 FYNNEI. The CDR3, as DNA: TGTGCCAGCGGACAGGCCCCTAATTCACCCCTCCACTTT. As protein: CASGQAPNSPLHF.

The chain joins TRBV5-6 to TRBJ1-2; TRBD1 agrees at 9 bases. The germline V gene has CDR1 SGHDT and CDR2 YYEEEE. Germline trimming cut 3 bases from V and 0 bases from J; bases unmatched to any gene: 12. This CDR3 contains 18 residues. Written as DNA, the CDR3 is TGTGCCAGCAGCTCCGCCGGGACAGGGCATGGGACTAACTATGGCTACACCTTC. Translated, it gives CASSSAGTGHGTNYGYTF.

This chain links TRBV10-3 with TRBJ1-2; a weak D match, TRBD1 (5 bases). With 4 bases removed from V and 0 bases from J, the gap between germline ends came to 12 bases. This CDR3 region has 15 residues. Germline CDR1 and CDR2: ENHRY and SYGVKD. The DNA for the CDR3 is TGTGCCATCAGTGCTCAGGGTTCCCCTAACTATGGCTACACCTTC. It codes for CAISAQGSPNYGYTF.

The chain employs TRBV18 and TRBJ1-1; 7 bases line up with TRBD1. There are 16 residues in the CDR3. Trimming at V came to 0 bases and at J to 8 bases, leaving 12 bases not matched to a gene. Germline V gives CDR1 KGHSH, CDR2 LQKENI. CDR3 amino acids: CASSPPIPNRQGEAFF. The CDR3 DNA reads TGTGCCAGCTCACCACCGATACCCAACCGACAGGGAGAAGCTTTCTTT.

J is TRBJ1-1 and V is TRBV30; weak D call: TRBD1 (5 bases). V lost 3 bases and J lost 1, with 18 bases in between. There are 16 residues in the CDR3. CDR1 and CDR2 from the germline V gene are GTSNPN and SVGIG (reference sequence). The CDR3 reads CAWSTRAGIRNTEAFF. DNA for the CDR3: TGTGCCTGGAGCACCAGAGCAGGGATAAGGAACACTGAAGCTTTCTTT.

This chain connects TRBV5-1 to TRBJ2-5; TRBD2 matches 8 bases. Looked up from germline, CDR1 is SGHRS and CDR2 is YFSETQ. This CDR3 is 14 amino acids long. Trimming took 4 bases from V and 5 from J; bases not matched to a gene: 7. The CDR3, as DNA: TGCGCCAGCAGCCCCGGTAGCGGGGAGGAGACCCAGTACTTC. It translates to CASSPGSGEETQYF.

In its sample, this clone was seen once. The rearrangement uses TRBV15 and TRBJ1-2; TRBD1 aligns across 8 bases. V gave up 3 bases and J gave up 2 bases; unmatched junction bases: 2. Per the germline V gene, CDR1 is LNHNV and CDR2 is YYDKDF (reference sequence). The CDR3 spans 14 residues. The CDR3 nucleotides are TGTGCCACCAGCAGTAGGACAGGGAACTATGGCTACACCTTC. Translating gives CATSSRTGNYGYTF.

This clone has only a few counts. The chain joins TRBV20-1 to TRBJ2-7; no definite D call. From germline, CDR1 is DFQATT and CDR2 SNEGSKA (reference sequence). The CDR3 runs to 14 residues. V was shortened by 3 bases and J by 0 bases, with 12 bases between the two germline ends. This CDR3 reads CSASPQLLSYEQYF. The CDR3 bases are TGCAGTGCTAGTCCCCAACTCCTCTCCTACGAGCAGTACTTC.

Remarks on this clone: The same CDR3 can be traced to other DNA sequences in this sample. The V gene is TRBV5-1, the J gene TRBJ1-1; TRBD1 might be the D (6 bases). The V end lost 0 bases, the J end lost 0 bases, and 9 bases lay between the germline ends. This CDR3 comprises 15 residues. Germline-derived CDR1 and CDR2 are SGHRS and YFSETQ. CDR3 in amino acids: CASSLEDRMNTEAFF. The CDR3 DNA reads as TGCGCCAGCAGCTTGGAGGACAGAATGAACACTGAAGCTTTCTTT.